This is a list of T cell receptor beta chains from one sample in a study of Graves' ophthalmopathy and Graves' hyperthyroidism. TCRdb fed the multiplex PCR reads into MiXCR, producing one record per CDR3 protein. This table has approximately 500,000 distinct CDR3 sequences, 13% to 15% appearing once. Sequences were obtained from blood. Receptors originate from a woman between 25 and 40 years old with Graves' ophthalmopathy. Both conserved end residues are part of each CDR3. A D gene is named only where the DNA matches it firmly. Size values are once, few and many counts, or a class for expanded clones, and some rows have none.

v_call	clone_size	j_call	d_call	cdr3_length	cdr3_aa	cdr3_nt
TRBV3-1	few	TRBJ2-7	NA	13	CASSQGGLYEQYF	TGTGCCAGCAGCCAAGGAGGACTGTACGAGCAGTACTTC
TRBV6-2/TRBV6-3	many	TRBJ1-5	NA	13	CASNEVSNQPQHF	TGTGCCAGCAACGAGGTTAGCAATCAGCCCCAGCATTTT
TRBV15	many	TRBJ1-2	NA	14	CATSRAEASYGYTF	TGTGCCACCAGCAGAGCAGAGGCTTCATATGGCTACACCTTC
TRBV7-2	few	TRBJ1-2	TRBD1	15	CASSPRQGVGYGYTF	TGTGCCAGCAGCCCACGACAGGGGGTCGGCTATGGCTACACCTTC
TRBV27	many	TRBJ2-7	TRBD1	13	CASSLNTGDEQYF	TGTGCCAGCAGTTTAAATACAGGGGACGAGCAGTACTTC
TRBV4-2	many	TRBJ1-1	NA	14	CASSQGGMNTEAFF	TGTGCCAGCAGCCAGGGGGGAATGAACACTGAAGCTTTCTTT
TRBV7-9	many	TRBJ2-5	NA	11	CASSTSETQYF	TGTGCCAGCAGCACCTCAGAGACCCAGTACTTC
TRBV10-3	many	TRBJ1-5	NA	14	CAIRGEGSNQPQHF	TGTGCCATCAGGGGAGAGGGGAGCAATCAGCCCCAGCATTTT
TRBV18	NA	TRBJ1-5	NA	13	CASSPSADQPQHF	TGTGCCAGCTCACCATCGGCCGATCAGCCCCAGCATTTT
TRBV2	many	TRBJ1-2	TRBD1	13	CASNPTGGRGYTF	TGTGCCAGCAATCCGACAGGGGGTCGCGGCTACACCTTC
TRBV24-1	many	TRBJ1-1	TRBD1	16	CATEGTGGGSNTEAFF	TGTGCCACCGAGGGCACAGGGGGGGGATCGAACACTGAAGCTTTCTTT
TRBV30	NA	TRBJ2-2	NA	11	CAWSVLRELFF	TGTGCCTGGAGTGTCTTGAGGGAGCTGTTTTTT
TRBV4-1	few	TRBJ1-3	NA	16	CASSLEATRARNTIYF	TGCGCCAGCAGCCTTGAAGCAACCCGGGCACGAAACACCATATATTTT
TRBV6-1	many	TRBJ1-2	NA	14	CASRTRSPNYGYTF	TGTGCCAGCAGAACTAGGAGTCCTAACTATGGCTACACCTTC
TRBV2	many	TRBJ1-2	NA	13	CASSEGGGYGYTF	TGTGCCAGCAGTGAGGGGGGAGGGTATGGCTACACCTTC
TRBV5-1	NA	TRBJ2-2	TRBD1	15	CASSLEGQGTGELFF	TGCGCCAGCAGCCTCGAGGGACAGGGGACCGGGGAGCTGTTTTTT
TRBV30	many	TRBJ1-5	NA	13	CAARATSNQPQHF	TGTGCCGCGAGGGCTACGAGCAATCAGCCCCAGCATTTT
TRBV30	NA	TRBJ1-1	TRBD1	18	CAWSVQPGQGSLRTEAFF	TGTGCCTGGAGTGTACAGCCGGGACAGGGCTCTTTGCGGACTGAAGCTTTCTTT
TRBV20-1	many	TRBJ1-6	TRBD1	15	CSAPTGTTDNSPLHF	TGCAGTGCACCGACAGGGACCACTGATAATTCACCCCTCCACTTT
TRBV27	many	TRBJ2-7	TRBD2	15	CASSLFGGRAYEQYF	TGTGCCAGCAGTTTATTCGGCGGGAGGGCGTACGAGCAGTACTTC
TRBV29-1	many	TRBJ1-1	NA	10	CSVVFGQAFF	TGCAGCGTTGTGTTCGGGCAAGCTTTCTTT
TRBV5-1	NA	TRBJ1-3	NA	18	CASSLEPNLGVSGNTIYF	TGCGCCAGCAGCTTGGAGCCCAACCTAGGGGTATCTGGAAACACCATATATTTT
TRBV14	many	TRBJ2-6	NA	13	CASSVGGANVLTF	TGTGCCAGCAGTGTGGGTGGGGCCAACGTCCTGACTTTC
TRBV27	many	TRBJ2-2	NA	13	CASRWQEGGELFF	TGTGCCAGCAGGTGGCAGGAGGGGGGGGAGCTGTTTTTT
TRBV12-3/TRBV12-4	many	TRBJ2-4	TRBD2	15	CASSLEFGGENIQYF	TGTGCCAGCAGTTTAGAGTTCGGGGGGGAAAACATTCAGTACTTC
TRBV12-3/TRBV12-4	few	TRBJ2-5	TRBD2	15	CASSFSSGGAETQYF	TGTGCCAGCAGTTTTAGTAGCGGGGGGGCGGAGACCCAGTACTTC
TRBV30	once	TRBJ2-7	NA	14	CAWSILGASYEQYF	TGTGCCTGGAGTATACTGGGTGCCTCCTACGAGCAGTACTTC
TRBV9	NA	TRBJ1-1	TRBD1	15	CASSPSTGGSREAFF	TGTGCCAGCAGCCCCTCGACAGGGGGCTCAAGGGAAGCTTTCTTT
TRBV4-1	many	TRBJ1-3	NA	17	CASSQGRQEFSGNTIYF	TGCGCCAGCAGCCAAGGACGACAGGAGTTCTCTGGAAACACCATATATTTT
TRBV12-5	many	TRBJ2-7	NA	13	CASSFGGQYGQYF	TGTGCTAGTTCGTTCGGGGGCCAATACGGGCAGTACTTC
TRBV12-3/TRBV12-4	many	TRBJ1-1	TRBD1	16	CASSVTGVLTRAEAFF	TGTGCCAGCAGTGTTACAGGGGTTCTCACTAGGGCTGAAGCTTTCTTT
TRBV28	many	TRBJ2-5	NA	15	CASSFPVGSQETQYF	TGTGCCAGCAGTTTCCCGGTGGGGTCCCAGGAGACCCAGTACTTC
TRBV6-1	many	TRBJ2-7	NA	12	CAIQTETYEQYF	TGTGCCATACAGACAGAGACCTACGAGCAGTACTTC
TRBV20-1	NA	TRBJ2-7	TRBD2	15	CSASRLTSGSYEQYF	TGCAGTGCTAGCCGTCTAACTAGCGGGAGTTACGAGCAGTACTTC
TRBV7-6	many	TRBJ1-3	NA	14	CASSLNPAGNTIYF	TGTGCCAGCAGCCTCAACCCAGCAGGAAACACCATATATTTT
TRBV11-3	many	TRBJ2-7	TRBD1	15	CASSKHPDRSYEQYF	TGTGCCAGCAGCAAACACCCGGACAGGTCTTACGAGCAGTACTTC
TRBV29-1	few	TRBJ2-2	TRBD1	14	CSDLTGSGTGELFF	TGCAGCGACCTGACAGGGTCGGGCACCGGGGAGCTGTTTTTT
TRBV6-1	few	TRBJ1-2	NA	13	CASSTGVSYGYTF	TGTGCCAGCAGCACTGGGGTCTCCTATGGCTACACCTTC
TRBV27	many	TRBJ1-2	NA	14	CASSLSGAGYGYTF	TGTGCCAGCAGTTTATCAGGGGCTGGCTATGGCTACACCTTC
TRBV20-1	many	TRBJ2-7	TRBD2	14	CSSGTSGGPHEQYF	TGCAGTTCCGGGACGAGCGGGGGGCCCCACGAGCAGTACTTC
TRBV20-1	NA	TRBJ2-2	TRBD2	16	CSATNPLAANTGEPFF	TGCAGTGCTACAAACCCTCTAGCGGCGAACACCGGGGAGCCGTTTTTT
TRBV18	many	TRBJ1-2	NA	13	CASSGQMLNGYTF	TGTGCCAGCTCAGGACAGATGCTGAATGGCTACACCTTC
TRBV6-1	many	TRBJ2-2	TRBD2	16	CASRKPSGRGTGELFF	TGTGCCAGCAGAAAACCTAGCGGGAGAGGCACCGGGGAGCTGTTTTTT
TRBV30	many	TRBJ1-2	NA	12	CACAGGAYGYTF	TGTGCCTGCGCGGGAGGCGCCTATGGCTACACCTTC
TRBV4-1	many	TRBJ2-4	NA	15	CASSQVQGWTNIQYF	TGCGCCAGCAGCCAGGTACAGGGATGGACGAACATTCAGTACTTC
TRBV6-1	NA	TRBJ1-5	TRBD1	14	CASSATGGHQPQHF	TGTGCCAGCAGTGCAACAGGGGGCCATCAGCCCCAGCATTTT
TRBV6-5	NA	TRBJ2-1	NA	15	CASSYSGGPHNEQFF	TGTGCCAGCAGTTACTCGGGGGGGCCCCACAATGAGCAGTTCTTC
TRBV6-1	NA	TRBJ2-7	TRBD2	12	CATGLAGYEQYF	TGTGCCACGGGACTAGCGGGTTACGAGCAGTACTTC
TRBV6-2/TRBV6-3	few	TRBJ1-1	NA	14	CASSRDTGKTEAFF	TGTGCCAGCAGTCGGGATACAGGGAAAACTGAAGCTTTCTTT
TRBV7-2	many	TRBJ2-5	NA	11	CASSLVGTQYF	TGTGCCAGCAGCTTAGTTGGGACCCAGTACTTC
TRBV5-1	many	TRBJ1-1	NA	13	CASSPTPTAEAFF	TGCGCCAGCAGCCCTACACCGACAGCTGAAGCTTTCTTT
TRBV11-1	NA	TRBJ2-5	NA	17	CASSLSRTESYQETQYF	TGTGCCAGCAGCTTAAGTAGGACAGAATCGTACCAAGAGACCCAGTACTTC
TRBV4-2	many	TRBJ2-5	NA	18	CASSQDSRGQGRSETQYF	TGTGCCAGCAGCCAAGATTCCCGTGGACAAGGTCGATCGGAGACCCAGTACTTC
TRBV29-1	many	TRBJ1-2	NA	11	CSVEFGFGYTF	TGCAGCGTTGAATTTGGGTTTGGCTACACCTTC
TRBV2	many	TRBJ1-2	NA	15	CASSEARGASYGYTF	TGTGCCAGCAGTGAAGCCCGGGGGGCTAGCTATGGCTACACCTTC
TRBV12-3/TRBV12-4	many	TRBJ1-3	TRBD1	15	CASSYGTGSGNTIYF	TGTGCCAGCAGTTATGGGACAGGCTCTGGAAACACCATATATTTT
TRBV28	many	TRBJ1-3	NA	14	CASSFRVTGNTIYF	TGTGCCAGCAGTTTTAGAGTAACTGGAAACACCATATATTTT